This TCR beta chain comes out of a study of cytomegalovirus exposure and HLA in healthy donors. Turning to this clone: Its antigen is unknown.

Both 60 Vbeta primers and 13 Jbeta primers went into the PCR. The assay was immunoSEQ multiplex PCR, and TCRdb's table has in-frame clones only and misses some. The data hold about 160,000 clones, with 70% to 80% observed a single time. Points from the study as a whole: A later analysis found TCR association rates differed by HLA locus, highest for DRB1 and lowest for HLA-C. Among the CMV-associated chains, three were confirmed in vitro as specific for CMV antigens.

Sequencing was carried out using PBMCs. The TCR was taken from a human donor in good health.

The CDR3 coding sequence is TGTGCCAGCAGCTCCAGGGGGACTTGGGGAGAGACCCAGTACTTC. It encodes CASSSRGTWGETQYF. The V and J genes are TRBV7-9 and TRBJ2-5; D possibly corresponds to TRBD1 (7 bases). Per germline, CDR1 SEHNR and CDR2 FQNEAQ (reference sequence). The CDR3 runs 15 residues. Trimming left V 4 bases short and J 4 bases short, with 16 bases between.